One T cell receptor beta chain is described in this entry. Its target is unknown. Peripheral blood genomic DNA, not sorted cells or RNA, was the template. Multiplex touch-down PCR with TRB-A/B primers amplified rearranged V-D-J TRB sequences. Using its own MiXCR run on the multiplex PCR reads, TCRdb lists one record per CDR3 protein. Of about 3,300 distinct CDR3 sequences in the sample, approximately 38% were seen once. There are 13 residues in the CDR3. Germline assignment: CDR1 MNHEY and CDR2 SVGAGI. Trimming left V 2 bases short and J 8 bases short, with 12 bases between. The data originate from a study of T cell repertoires in aging, cancer and after chemotherapy. Study-wide findings and caveats: Immunological memory after chemotherapy cannot be judged from the repertoire data.

The TCR sequence derives from a human donor in good health. Sequencing was carried out using blood. This chain uses TRBV6-5 with TRBJ1-1; D is possibly TRBD1 (5 bases). CDR3 bases: TGTGCCAGCAGTTACGAACAGGCCAGGGAAGCTTTCTTT. This codes for CASSYEQAREAFF.